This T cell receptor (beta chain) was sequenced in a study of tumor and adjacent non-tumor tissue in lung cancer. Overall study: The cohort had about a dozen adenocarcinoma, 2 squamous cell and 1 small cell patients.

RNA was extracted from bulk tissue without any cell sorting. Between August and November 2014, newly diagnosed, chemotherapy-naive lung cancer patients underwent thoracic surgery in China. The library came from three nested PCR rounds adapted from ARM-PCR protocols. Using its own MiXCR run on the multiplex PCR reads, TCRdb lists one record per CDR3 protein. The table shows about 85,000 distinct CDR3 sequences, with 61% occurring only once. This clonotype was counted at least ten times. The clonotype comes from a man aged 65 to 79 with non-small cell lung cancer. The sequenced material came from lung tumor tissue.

In DNA, the CDR3 is TGCGCCAGCAGCTTGGCGAGTATTGGGACAATTGGCCGGTTGTATTTT. Residues: CASSLASIGTIGRLYF. The genes are TRBV5-1 and TRBJ2-3; D possibly corresponds to TRBD1 (6 bases). The germline V gene has CDR1 SGHRS and CDR2 YFSETQ. The CDR3 loop spans 16 amino acids. V was trimmed by 0 bases and J by 14 bases, leaving 25 bases between them.